A single sample is the source of the 25 T cell receptor beta chains below, sequenced in a study of T cells in Graves' hyperthyroidism and ophthalmopathy. Regions amplified from RNA transcripts were the TCR beta CDR3 regions. The study used the HTBI primer set for a first-round RT-PCR of the TCR CDR3. One entry per CDR3 protein, called by TCRdb with MiXCR from the multiplex PCR reads. This sample has under 550,000 distinct CDR3 sequences, with roughly 13% found just once. The sample consisted of blood. The receptors here all came from a woman aged 18-30 years with Graves' hyperthyroidism.

This clonotype turned up a few times. The CDR3: CSARKGVEQYF. CDR3 sequence (DNA): TGCAGTGCTAGAAAAGGGGTAGAGCAGTACTTC. The rearrangement uses TRBV20-1 and TRBJ2-7; a possible D gene is TRBD1 (5 bases). From germline, CDR1 is DFQATT and CDR2 SNEGSKA (reference sequence). The CDR3 length is 11 residues. Trimming shortened V by 2 bases and J by 7 bases, and 9 bases separated the two germline ends.

The chain couples TRBV7-9 to TRBJ1-1; perhaps TRBD1 as D (5 bases). Trimming removed 4 bases at V and 8 bases at J, with 14 bases between. Germline CDR1 and CDR2: SEHNR and FQNEAQ (reference sequence). CDR3 size: 13 residues. In DNA form, the CDR3 reads TGTGCCAGCAGCTCAAACTGGGGGAGGGAAGCTTTCTTT. Its translation is CASSSNWGREAFF.

The chain combines TRBV7-3 with TRBJ2-2, with D perhaps assigned TRBD1 or TRBD2 (5 bases each). Between the trimmed V and J ends, which lost 2 bases and 6 bases, there was a span of 13 bases. From germline, CDR1 is SGHTA and CDR2 FQGTGA. The CDR3 has 15 amino acids. The CDR3 nucleotides are TGTGCCAGCAGCTTAGAGGGGCAGAGGTCCGGGGAGCTGTTTTTT. Translation: CASSLEGQRSGELFF. Based on the CDR3 plus reference TRBV7-3 and TRBJ2-2, the full variable domain is GAGVSQTPSNKVTEKGKYVELRCDPISGHTALYWYRQSLGQGPEFLIYFQGTGAADDSGLPNDRFFAVRPEGSVSTLKIQRTERGDSAVYLCASSLEGQRSGELFFGEGSRLTVL.

Many counts were recorded for this clonotype. The J gene is TRBJ2-7, the V gene TRBV6-5, with 14 positions matching TRBD2. Germline V CDR1 and CDR2: MNHEY, SVGAGI. The CDR3 totals 16 residues. The ends lost 2 bases at V and 4 bases at J; junction bases unmatched: 4. CDR3 sequence reads: CASSYTGTSGGYEQYF. CDR3 sequence (DNA): TGTGCCAGCAGTTACACCGGGACTAGCGGGGGTTACGAGCAGTACTTC.

The gene calls are TRBV27 and TRBJ1-3, with 7 bases matching TRBD1. The CDR3 runs 16 residues. V gave up 5 bases and J gave up 10 bases; unmatched junction bases: 17. Germline V lookup: CDR1 MNHEY, CDR2 SMNVEV (reference sequence). CDR3 region: CASSPVLSTGVRTIYF. DNA for the CDR3: TGTGCCAGCAGTCCCGTGCTCTCAACAGGGGTACGGACCATATATTTT.

This clonotype came up many times. The chain uses TRBV6-1 and TRBJ1-4; perhaps TRBD1 as D (5 bases). Per germline, CDR1 MNHNS and CDR2 SASEGT. With 5 bases removed from V and 5 bases from J, the gap between germline ends came to 12 bases. The CDR3 sequence is 14 residues long. The CDR3 loop reads CASSSGLQNEKLFF. CDR3 nucleotide sequence: TGTGCCAGCAGTTCGGGACTGCAGAATGAAAAACTGTTTTTT.

This clonotype was seen only once. One junction end does not reproduce the germline sequence, and a read error may be involved. For the CDR3, the DNA is TGTGCCAGCAGTCAGCAGGGGTCTGATGCGGAGACCCAGTACTTC. It encodes CASSQQGSDAETQYF. The chain has TRBV10-3 and TRBJ2-5; possible D gene TRBD1, 6 bases. This CDR3 spans 15 amino acids. Germline V gene lookup returns CDR1 ENHRY and CDR2 SYGVKD.

On this clonotype: This may be a read error, as it is one base from a much larger clone. The chain couples TRBV7-2 to TRBJ2-7; D may be TRBD1 (6 bases). Germline CDR1 is SGHTA and CDR2 is FQGNSA. V lost 3 bases, J lost 9 bases, and 18 bases lay in between. CDR3 length equals 14 residues. DNA for the CDR3: TGTGCCAGCAGCTTGGACAGTAATACAGGCGGGCAGTACTTC. Its protein is CASSLDSNTGGQYF.

This clonotype was seen at least ten times. The V gene is TRBV27, the J gene TRBJ1-2; 10 bases line up with TRBD1. From germline, CDR1 is MNHEY and CDR2 SMNVEV (reference sequence). The CDR3 is made up of 12 amino acids. Unmatched junction bases numbered 8, after V lost 10 bases and J lost 9 bases. CDR3 protein: CANRDRGFCYTF. In nucleotides, the CDR3 is TGTGCCAACCGGGACAGGGGCTTTTGCTACACCTTC.

This clonotype was seen repeatedly, ten times or more. V usage is TRBV12-3 or TRBV12-4 and J usage is TRBJ2-5; TRBD1 matches at 9 bases. The trim removed 4 bases at V and 5 bases at J, leaving 8 bases unmatched. This CDR3 contains 15 residues. CDR3 amino acids: CASSSRQGVMETQYF. In DNA, the CDR3 is TGTGCCAGCAGTTCGAGACAGGGGGTAATGGAGACCCAGTACTTC.

This clonotype was seen ten or more times. The V and J genes are TRBV6-1 and TRBJ1-5; D unresolved. The germline CDR1 and CDR2 sequences are MNHNS and SASEGT. With 8 bases removed from V and 0 bases from J, the gap between germline ends came to 14 bases. This CDR3 spans 15 amino acids. The CDR3 spells CASGISPYSNQPQHF. CDR3 bases: TGTGCCAGCGGAATATCCCCTTATAGCAATCAGCCCCAGCATTTT.

At least ten counts were recorded for this clonotype. This chain connects TRBV29-1 to TRBJ2-7; TRBD2 agrees at 9 bases. CDR1 is SQVTM and CDR2 is ANQGSEA in the germline V gene. There are 13 residues in the CDR3. Losses at the gene ends were 4 bases for V and 3 bases for J; bases not matched to a gene: 4. CDR3 DNA sequence: TGCAGCGTTGGACTAGCGGCACACTACGAGCAGTACTTC. Its translation: CSVGLAAHYEQYF.

The J gene is TRBJ2-7, the V gene TRBV7-9; D is perhaps TRBD1 or TRBD2 (5 bases each). V gave up 1 base and J gave up 5 bases, with 12 bases separating them. Germline V gene sequence: CDR1 SEHNR, CDR2 FQNEAQ (reference sequence). The CDR3 is 14 amino acids. CDR3 loop: CASSLDGGSDEQYF. In nucleotides, the CDR3 is TGTGCCAGCAGCTTAGATGGGGGATCCGACGAGCAGTACTTC.

This clonotype was recorded many times. The chain has TRBV11-2 and TRBJ1-6, with a tentative D call TRBD1 (5 bases). CDR1 is SGHAT and CDR2 is FQNNGV in the germline V gene. The CDR3 is 14 amino acids. V was pared by 1 base and J by 8 bases, with 9 bases between. The CDR3 DNA sequence: TGTGCCAGCAGCTTAGTCGGGGGTGATTCACCCCTCCACTTT. Translated: CASSLVGGDSPLHF. Supplemented by reference TRBV11-2 and TRBJ1-6, the full variable domain reads EAGVAQSPRYKIIEKRQSVAFWCNPISGHATLYWYQQILGQGPKLLIQFQNNGVVDDSQLPKDRFSAERLKGVDSTLKIQPAKLEDSAVYLCASSLVGGDSPLHFGNGTRLTVT.

V usage is TRBV11-2 and J usage is TRBJ2-2; D is possibly TRBD1 or TRBD2 (5 bases each). Trimming shortened V by 1 base and J by 4 bases, and 13 bases separated the two germline ends. Germline V CDR1 and CDR2: SGHAT, FQNNGV. This CDR3 spans 16 amino acids. The CDR3 DNA reads as TGTGCCAGCAGCTTAGGGCCACGGGACGGCACCGGGGAGCTGTTTTTT. It is translated as CASSLGPRDGTGELFF. The full variable domain, completed using reference TRBV11-2 and TRBJ2-2, is EAGVAQSPRYKIIEKRQSVAFWCNPISGHATLYWYQQILGQGPKLLIQFQNNGVVDDSQLPKDRFSAERLKGVDSTLKIQPAKLEDSAVYLCASSLGPRDGTGELFFGEGSRLTVL.

Many counts were recorded for this clonotype. The chain is built from TRBV11-2 and TRBJ2-3, with D unresolved. V lost 1 base and J 0 bases, leaving 11 bases between the germline ends. Germline CDR1 reads SGHAT; CDR2 reads FQNNGV. There are 16 residues in the CDR3. The CDR3 reads CASSLVGQLSTDTQYF. CDR3 coding DNA: TGTGCCAGCAGCTTAGTTGGGCAGCTTAGCACAGATACGCAGTATTTT.

This clonotype was seen only a few times. V usage is TRBV20-1 and J usage is TRBJ2-7; D is possibly TRBD2 (5 bases). The CDR3 sequence is 13 residues long. V was clipped by 2 bases and J by 1 base, with 9 bases between them. Germline lookup yields CDR1 DFQATT and CDR2 SNEGSKA (reference sequence). CDR3 in DNA: TGCAGTGCTAGAAACGGGGAGTCCTACGAGCAGTACTTC. Translating it yields CSARNGESYEQYF.

The table lists this clonotype with many counts. The rearrangement links TRBV28 to TRBJ1-2; tentatively, D is TRBD1 (5 bases). The ends were cut back, 7 bases at V and 3 bases at J, with 12 bases in the middle. Germline V lookup: CDR1 MDHEN, CDR2 SYDVKM. CDR3 length equals 13 residues. The CDR3, as DNA: TGTGCCAGCATCCCCTCGACAGACTATGGCTACACCTTC. The encoded protein is CASIPSTDYGYTF.

This clonotype was seen at least ten times. The genes are TRBV7-9 and TRBJ2-7; 7 nucleotides agree with TRBD2. The CDR3 is 13 residues long. In germline, CDR1 is SEHNR, CDR2 FQNEAQ (reference sequence). V was pared by 6 bases and J by 4 bases, with 6 bases of the junction left unmatched. CDR3 loop: CASSLLGGYEQYF. DNA for the CDR3: TGTGCCAGCAGTTTACTGGGGGGGTACGAGCAGTACTTC.

This clonotype showed up just a few times. J is TRBJ1-2 and V is TRBV24-1, with D tentatively TRBD1 (5 bases). V was shortened by 9 bases and J by 7 bases, with 23 bases between the two germline ends. CDR3 length: 15 residues. Germline CDR1 KGHDR, CDR2 SFDVKD. The CDR3 loop is CATQDSGQGEVGYTF. The DNA of the CDR3 is TGTGCCACCCAAGACTCCGGGCAGGGAGAGGTTGGCTACACCTTC.

This clonotype was counted between two and nine times. This chain uses TRBV5-1 with TRBJ2-5; D possibly matches TRBD1 or TRBD2 (5 bases each). The CDR3 totals 14 residues. Trimming left V 1 base short and J 9 bases short, with 16 bases between. The germline V gene has CDR1 SGHRS and CDR2 YFSETQ. CDR3 DNA sequence: TGCGCCAGCAGCTTGTTACGGGACCGGATGGCCCAGTACTTC. It specifies CASSLLRDRMAQYF.

This clonotype was detected ten times or more. V gene TRBV7-2 combines with J gene TRBJ2-1; D might be TRBD2 (5 bases). Looked up from germline, CDR1 is SGHTA and CDR2 is FQGNSA. Trimming took 5 bases from V and 9 from J, leaving 20 bases between them. This CDR3 contains 15 residues. The CDR3 spells CASSPQWEPTREQFF. The DNA for the CDR3 is TGTGCCAGCAGCCCTCAATGGGAGCCGACCCGTGAGCAGTTCTTC.

Comments on this clonotype: Germline is not matched at one junction end, which may reflect a read error. The chain recombines TRBV7-2 with TRBJ2-5, with 12 bases that match TRBD2. The CDR3 loop spans 16 amino acids. Germline CDR1 is SGHTA and CDR2 is FQGNSA. For the CDR3, the DNA is TGTGCCAACAGCCCGCAGACTAGCGGGAGCCAAGAGACCCAGTACTTC. It encodes CANSPQTSGSQETQYF.

This clonotype occurred many times. This rearrangement joins TRBV5-6 to TRBJ1-1; TRBD1 matches 8 bases. The junction had 13 bases not matched to a gene; V was cut back by 3 bases and J by 0 bases. Germline V gene sequence: CDR1 SGHDT, CDR2 YYEEEE. There are 18 residues in the CDR3. The CDR3 loop reads CASSYIPSPDRVNTEAFF. The CDR3 nucleotides read TGTGCCAGCAGCTATATCCCTTCCCCGGACAGGGTGAACACTGAAGCTTTCTTT.

This clonotype was counted ten times or more. The chain is built from TRBV4-3 and TRBJ1-1; no definite D call. There are 13 residues in the CDR3. Per the germline V gene, CDR1 is LGHNA and CDR2 is YSLEER. Trimming took 1 base from V and 4 from J, leaving 7 bases between them. For the CDR3, the DNA is TGCGCCAGCAGCCAAGGGTGGACCACTGAAGCTTTCTTT. This codes for CASSQGWTTEAFF.